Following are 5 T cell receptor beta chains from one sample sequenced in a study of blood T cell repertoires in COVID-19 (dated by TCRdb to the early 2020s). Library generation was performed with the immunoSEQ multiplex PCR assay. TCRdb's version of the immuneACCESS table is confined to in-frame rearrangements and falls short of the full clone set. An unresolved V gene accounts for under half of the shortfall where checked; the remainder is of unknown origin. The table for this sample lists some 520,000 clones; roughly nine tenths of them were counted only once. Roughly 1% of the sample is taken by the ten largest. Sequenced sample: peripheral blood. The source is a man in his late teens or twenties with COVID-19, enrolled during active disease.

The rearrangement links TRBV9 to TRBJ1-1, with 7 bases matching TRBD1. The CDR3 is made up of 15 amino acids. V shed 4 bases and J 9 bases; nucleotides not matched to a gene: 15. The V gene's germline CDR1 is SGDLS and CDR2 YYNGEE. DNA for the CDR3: TGTGCCAGCAGCCCCCCCAGTAACGCGGGACAGAAAGCTTTCTTT. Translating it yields CASSPPSNAGQKAFF.

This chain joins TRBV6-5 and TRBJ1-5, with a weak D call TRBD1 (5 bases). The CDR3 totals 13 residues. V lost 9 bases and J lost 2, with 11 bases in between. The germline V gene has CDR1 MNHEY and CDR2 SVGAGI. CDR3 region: CASEWGGNQPQHF. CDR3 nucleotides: TGTGCCAGTGAGTGGGGGGGCAATCAGCCCCAGCATTTT.

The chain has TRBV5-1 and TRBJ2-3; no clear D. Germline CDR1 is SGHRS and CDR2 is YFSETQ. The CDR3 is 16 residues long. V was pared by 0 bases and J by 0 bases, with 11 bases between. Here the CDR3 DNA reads TGCGCCAGCAGCTTGGATTTTTATTCCAGCACAGATACGCAGTATTTT. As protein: CASSLDFYSSTDTQYF.

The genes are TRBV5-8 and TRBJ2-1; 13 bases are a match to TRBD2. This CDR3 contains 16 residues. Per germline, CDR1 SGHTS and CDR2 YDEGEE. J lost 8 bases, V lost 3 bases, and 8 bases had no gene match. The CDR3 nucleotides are TGTGCCAGCAGCTCCAGACTAGCGGGAGGTGTCTATGAGCAGTTCTTC. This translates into CASSSRLAGGVYEQFF.

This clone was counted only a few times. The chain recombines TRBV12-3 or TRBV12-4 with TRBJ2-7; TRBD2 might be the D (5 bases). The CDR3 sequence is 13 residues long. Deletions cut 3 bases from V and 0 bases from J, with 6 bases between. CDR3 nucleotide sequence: TGTGCCAGCAGTTTTGGGAGCTCCTACGAGCAGTACTTC. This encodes CASSFGSSYEQYF.